This section outlines one T cell receptor (beta chain) sequence together with its context. The assay was immunoSEQ multiplex PCR, and TCRdb's table has in-frame clones only and misses some. The sample holds more than 55,000 clones; roughly 90% are singletons and the top ten take approximately 1.5%. These data are taken from a study of T cell changes during pregnancy in multiple sclerosis. The sequence was obtained from a female donor with multiple sclerosis, enrolled in a pregnancy study. Sequencing was performed on peripheral blood, taken in the second trimester of pregnancy.

The CDR3 spells CAWGQSDGTQYF. The DNA of the CDR3 is TGTGCCTGGGGACAGTCGGATGGTACGCAGTATTTT. The rearrangement links TRBV30 to TRBJ2-3, with D maybe TRBD1 (6 bases). Per germline, CDR1 GTSNPN and CDR2 SVGIG (reference sequence). The CDR3 has 12 residues. V dropped 5 bases and J dropped 8 bases, with 14 bases sitting between them.